The rows below give T cell receptor beta chains drawn from one sample of a study of T cell responses to AZD1222 COVID-19 vaccine. Here immunoSEQ multiplex PCR was the method, and the copy in TCRdb shows in-frame clones only, minus some. The repertoire consists of 150,000 to 200,000 clones, with roughly 92% occurring once and the leading ten covering approximately 4%. Here the sequenced sample was peripheral blood, taken 28 days after the second dose of the MenACWY control vaccine. These receptors all come from an adult who received the MenACWY meningococcal vaccine as a control. CDR3s include the opening cysteine and the closing phenylalanine or tryptophan. A D gene is named only where the DNA matches it firmly. Clone size, where shown, is once, few, many, or a class for clones that have expanded.

>.|TRBV5-4|.|TRBJ2-1
TGTGCCAGCAGCCCTGGGAGCGGCAGCTCCTACAATGAGCAGTTCTTC
CASSPGSGSSYNEQFF
>.|TRBV11-2|.|TRBJ2-3
TGTGCCAGCAGCTTAGCCGCGACTTGGGGGAGCACAGATACGCAGTATTTT
CASSLAATWGSTDTQYF
>TRBD1|TRBV9|.|TRBJ1-1
TGTGCCAGCAGTCAGGGGGCATACACTGAAGCTTTCTTT
CASSQGAYTEAFF
>TRBD2|TRBV6-5|.|TRBJ2-2
TGTGCCAGCGGACTAGCGGGAGACACCGGGGAGCTGTTTTTT
CASGLAGDTGELFF
>.|TRBV7-8|.|TRBJ1-3
TGTGCCAGCAGCCAGGGGCGGGCTGGAAACACCATATATTTT
CASSQGRAGNTIYF
>.|TRBV24-1|.|TRBJ1-4
TGTGCCACCAGTGATCCGACGTCAACTAATGAAAAACTGTTTTTT
CATSDPTSTNEKLFF
>TRBD2|TRBV18|.|TRBJ2-2
TGTGCCAGCTCACCGACGGCTAGCGGGAGTGAAACCGGGGAGCTGTTTTTT
CASSPTASGSETGELFF
>.|TRBV14|.|TRBJ1-2
TGTGCCAGCAGCCCGGCCCCAAACTATGGCTACACCTTC
CASSPAPNYGYTF
>.|TRBV25-1|.|TRBJ2-6
TGTGCCACCGGGCAGGGTGTTTCCAACGTCCTGACTTTC
CATGQGVSNVLTF
>.|TRBV7-8|.|TRBJ1-4
TGTGCCAGCAGCGCATCTGCCCAGGGGCCGAGGGAAAAACTGTTTTTT
CASSASAQGPREKLFF
>.|TRBV5-1|.|TRBJ1-2
TGCGCCAGCAGCCGGGACGGCTATGGCTACACCTTC
CASSRDGYGYTF
>.|TRBV27|.|TRBJ2-4
TGTGCCAGCAGTTTATATAGAGAGCTAGCCAAAAACATTCAGTACTTC
CASSLYRELAKNIQYF
>TRBD2|TRBV27|.|TRBJ2-7
TGTGCCAGCAGTTGGGGGACTAGCGGGAGCGGTGAGCAGTACTTC
CASSWGTSGSGEQYF
>TRBD2|TRBV6-1|.|TRBJ2-3
TGTGCCAGCAGTGCCCCTAGCGGGAGCGGTACAGATACGCAGTATTTT
CASSAPSGSGTDTQYF
>TRBD2|TRBV9|.|TRBJ2-7
TGTGCCAGCAGCCCCGGGAATGGAGCGGGATCGGGCTACGAGCAGTACTTC
CASSPGNGAGSGYEQYF
>.|TRBV2|.|TRBJ2-3
TGTGCCACCCAGGGGGCTAGCGGGAACACAGATACGCAGTATTTT
CATQGASGNTDTQYF
>.|TRBV6-5|.|TRBJ2-2
TGTGCCAGCTCCCCCCACCGGGAGCTGTTTTTT
CASSPHRELFF
>.|TRBV7-8|.|TRBJ1-1
TGTGCCAGCAGCGCCTCGGGATCTAACACTGAAGCTTTCTTT
CASSASGSNTEAFF
>.|TRBV6-6|.|TRBJ2-3
TGTGCCAGCAGTAAGCCATCCAGGACAAGGGGAGATACGCAGTATTTT
CASSKPSRTRGDTQYF
>TRBD2|TRBV13|.|TRBJ2-1
TGTGCCAGCAGCTTAGACCCTTCCGGACTAGCGGCAAATGAGCAGTTCTTC
CASSLDPSGLAANEQFF
>.|TRBV11-3|.|TRBJ2-2
TGTGCCAGCAGCTTAGGCCGCCTCGACACCGGGGAGCTGTTTTTT
CASSLGRLDTGELFF
>.|TRBV12-3/TRBV12-4|.|TRBJ2-3
TGTGCCAGCAGCCTAGTGGGAGATACGCAGTATTTT
CASSLVGDTQYF
>.|TRBV19|few|TRBJ1-5
TGTGCCAGTAGCTATCCCACCCCCGGTAGGCAGCCCCAGCATTTT
CASSYPTPGRQPQHF
>.|TRBV7-6|.|TRBJ1-2
TGTGCCAGCAGCTCAACACCCGACGTGGAACCGGTCCGGGGTGGCTACACCTTC
CASSSTPDVEPVRGGYTF
>.|TRBV27|.|TRBJ1-6
TGTGCCAGCAGTTTAAATACAGGGACTAATTCACCCCTCCACTTT
CASSLNTGTNSPLHF
>.|TRBV19|once|TRBJ1-1
TGTGCCAGTAGTATGCCCCTCCTGACAGCCATGAACACTGAAGCTTTCTTT
CASSMPLLTAMNTEAFF
>TRBD2|TRBV7-9|.|TRBJ2-3
TGTGCCAGCACCCAACCGACTAGCGGGTTTCGTAGCACAGATACGCAGTATTTT
CASTQPTSGFRSTDTQYF
>TRBD2|TRBV30|.|TRBJ2-3
TGTGCCTGGAGTGTACTCGGCGGGAGCACCACAGATACGCAGTATTTT
CAWSVLGGSTTDTQYF
>.|TRBV7-6|.|TRBJ2-7
TGTGCCAGCAGCTCGCGATCCCAGGGGCACCCCTACGAGCAGTACTTC
CASSSRSQGHPYEQYF